This is a list of T cell receptor beta chains from one sample in a study of OX40 agonist ivuxolimab in advanced cancers. Here immunoSEQ multiplex PCR was the method, and the copy in TCRdb shows in-frame clones only, minus some. The top ten hold roughly a sixth of the sample, which has roughly 40,000 clones, roughly 84% seen once. Here the sequenced sample was CD4+ or CD8+ T cells sorted from blood, taken in a trial of the OX40 agonist ivuxolimab. Receptor source: an adult with an advanced solid tumor such as melanoma, head and neck, liver or kidney cancer. CDR3s include the opening cysteine and the closing phenylalanine or tryptophan. The D gene is left open where the match is weak. The size entry is marked missing in some rows and otherwise reads once, few, many or a size class.

clone_size: -
v_call: TRBV27
j_call: TRBJ2-1
d_call: -
cdr3_aa: CASRMTGFNEQFF
cdr3_nt: TGTGCCAGCAGGATGACAGGCTTCAATGAGCAGTTCTTC

clone_size: -
v_call: TRBV7-3
j_call: TRBJ1-5
d_call: -
cdr3_aa: CASSPFLRVPQHF
cdr3_nt: TGTGCCAGCAGCCCCTTCTTACGTGTGCCCCAGCATTTT

clone_size: -
v_call: TRBV4-1
j_call: TRBJ1-5
d_call: -
cdr3_aa: CASSPGEGSYQPQHF
cdr3_nt: TGCGCCAGCAGCCCAGGGGAGGGCTCCTATCAGCCCCAGCATTTT

clone_size: -
v_call: TRBV27
j_call: TRBJ2-5
d_call: -
cdr3_aa: CASSASPGRWETQYF
cdr3_nt: TGTGCCAGCAGTGCGTCTCCGGGGCGGTGGGAGACCCAGTACTTC

clone_size: -
v_call: TRBV7-8
j_call: TRBJ2-7
d_call: TRBD1
cdr3_aa: CASSAGQGGYEQYF
cdr3_nt: TGTGCCAGCAGCGCGGGACAGGGAGGCTACGAGCAGTACTTC

clone_size: -
v_call: TRBV15
j_call: TRBJ1-2
d_call: -
cdr3_aa: CATSRDVAPRGYTF
cdr3_nt: TGTGCCACCAGCAGAGATGTAGCACCTCGAGGCTACACCTTC

clone_size: -
v_call: TRBV6-5
j_call: TRBJ1-5
d_call: -
cdr3_aa: CASRQGNQPQHF
cdr3_nt: TGTGCCAGCAGACAGGGTAATCAGCCCCAGCATTTT

clone_size: -
v_call: TRBV7-2
j_call: TRBJ2-1
d_call: TRBD2
cdr3_aa: CASFLAGVGNEQFF
cdr3_nt: TGTGCCAGCTTTCTAGCGGGAGTCGGGAATGAGCAGTTCTTC

clone_size: -
v_call: TRBV4-3
j_call: TRBJ1-5
d_call: -
cdr3_aa: CASSQEYSNQPQHF
cdr3_nt: TGCGCCAGCAGCCAAGAATACAGTAATCAGCCCCAGCATTTT

clone_size: -
v_call: TRBV6-4
j_call: TRBJ2-1
d_call: TRBD2
cdr3_aa: CASSVISGSTYNEQFF
cdr3_nt: TGTGCCAGCAGTGTGATTAGCGGGAGTACCTACAATGAGCAGTTCTTC

clone_size: once
v_call: TRBV6-5
j_call: TRBJ1-2
d_call: -
cdr3_aa: CAISESPRNYGYTF
cdr3_nt: TGTGCCATCAGTGAGTCCCCCAGGAACTATGGCTACACCTTC

clone_size: -
v_call: TRBV6-4
j_call: TRBJ2-1
d_call: -
cdr3_aa: CASSDSSGSYNEQFF
cdr3_nt: TGTGCCAGCAGTGACTCTAGCGGCTCCTACAATGAGCAGTTCTTC

clone_size: -
v_call: TRBV9
j_call: TRBJ2-3
d_call: TRBD2
cdr3_aa: CASSRGLAESTDTQYF
cdr3_nt: TGTGCCAGCAGCAGGGGACTAGCGGAAAGCACAGATACGCAGTATTTT

clone_size: once
v_call: TRBV5-6
j_call: TRBJ2-5
d_call: -
cdr3_aa: CASSLDFPKTQYF
cdr3_nt: TGTGCCAGCAGCTTGGATTTCCCGAAGACCCAGTACTTC

clone_size: -
v_call: TRBV5-6
j_call: TRBJ1-3
d_call: -
cdr3_aa: CASSADVGNTIYF
cdr3_nt: TGTGCCAGCAGCGCGGACGTCGGAAACACCATATATTTT

clone_size: -
v_call: TRBV29-1
j_call: TRBJ2-7
d_call: TRBD1
cdr3_aa: CSVEADRALGYEQYF
cdr3_nt: TGCAGCGTTGAAGCGGACAGGGCATTAGGTTACGAGCAGTACTTC

clone_size: -
v_call: TRBV9
j_call: TRBJ1-1
d_call: TRBD1
cdr3_aa: CASSEGVAGQDTEAFF
cdr3_nt: TGTGCCAGCAGCGAGGGGGTGGCGGGACAGGACACTGAAGCTTTCTTT

clone_size: -
v_call: TRBV5-1
j_call: TRBJ2-7
d_call: -
cdr3_aa: CASMPGDKTFGEQYF
cdr3_nt: TGCGCCAGCATGCCCGGGGACAAGACTTTCGGGGAGCAGTACTTC

clone_size: -
v_call: TRBV6-1
j_call: TRBJ2-7
d_call: TRBD2
cdr3_aa: CASSYASGSSYEQYF
cdr3_nt: TGTGCCAGCAGCTACGCTAGCGGAAGCTCCTACGAGCAGTACTTC

clone_size: -
v_call: TRBV4-2
j_call: TRBJ2-1
d_call: TRBD2
cdr3_aa: CASSPEAGGGYNEQFF
cdr3_nt: TGTGCCAGCAGCCCAGAGGCGGGAGGGGGTTACAATGAGCAGTTCTTC

clone_size: -
v_call: TRBV13
j_call: TRBJ1-5
d_call: -
cdr3_aa: CASSLGDSNQPQHF
cdr3_nt: TGTGCCAGCAGCTTAGGGGATAGCAATCAGCCCCAGCATTTT

clone_size: -
v_call: TRBV28
j_call: TRBJ2-1
d_call: TRBD2
cdr3_aa: CASSWGGEQFF
cdr3_nt: TGTGCCAGCAGTTGGGGGGGGGAGCAGTTCTTC

clone_size: -
v_call: TRBV7-8
j_call: TRBJ1-4
d_call: TRBD1
cdr3_aa: CASSSTGGDWGMEKLFF
cdr3_nt: TGTGCCAGCAGCTCTACAGGGGGCGACTGGGGAATGGAAAAACTGTTTTTT

clone_size: -
v_call: TRBV15
j_call: TRBJ1-1
d_call: -
cdr3_aa: CATSRDITSTEAFF
cdr3_nt: TGTGCCACCAGCAGAGATATCACGAGCACTGAAGCTTTCTTT

clone_size: -
v_call: TRBV7-9
j_call: TRBJ2-7
d_call: TRBD1
cdr3_aa: CASSLGPGQVYEQYF
cdr3_nt: TGTGCCAGCAGCTTAGGTCCGGGACAGGTCTACGAGCAGTACTTC

clone_size: -
v_call: TRBV9
j_call: TRBJ2-7
d_call: TRBD2
cdr3_aa: CASSPSGAGGPEYEQYF
cdr3_nt: TGTGCCAGCAGCCCCAGTGGAGCGGGAGGGCCTGAGTACGAGCAGTACTTC

clone_size: -
v_call: TRBV19
j_call: TRBJ2-3
d_call: -
cdr3_aa: CASSIGRELDTQYF
cdr3_nt: TGTGCCAGTAGTATAGGGAGAGAGCTCGATACGCAGTATTTT

clone_size: -
v_call: TRBV2
j_call: TRBJ1-1
d_call: -
cdr3_aa: CASVSEGNTEAFF
cdr3_nt: TGTGCCAGCGTGTCAGAGGGGAACACTGAAGCTTTCTTT

clone_size: -
v_call: TRBV19
j_call: TRBJ2-7
d_call: -
cdr3_aa: CASSMGAGAYEQYF
cdr3_nt: TGTGCCAGTAGTATGGGGGCAGGGGCCTACGAGCAGTACTTC

clone_size: once
v_call: TRBV15
j_call: TRBJ1-5
d_call: TRBD1
cdr3_aa: CATRRTGNNQPQHF
cdr3_nt: TGTGCCACCAGAAGGACAGGGAACAATCAGCCCCAGCATTTT

clone_size: -
v_call: TRBV7-9
j_call: TRBJ2-7
d_call: -
cdr3_aa: CASSPRRYEQYF
cdr3_nt: TGTGCCAGCAGCCCCCGCCGCTACGAGCAGTACTTC

clone_size: -
v_call: TRBV5-5
j_call: TRBJ1-1
d_call: TRBD1
cdr3_aa: CASSLAQGGYTEAFF
cdr3_nt: TGTGCCAGCAGCTTGGCCCAGGGGGGGTACACTGAAGCTTTCTTT

clone_size: -
v_call: TRBV2
j_call: TRBJ2-5
d_call: -
cdr3_aa: CASSSEQETQYF
cdr3_nt: TGTGCCAGCAGCTCAGAACAAGAGACCCAGTACTTC

clone_size: -
v_call: TRBV13
j_call: TRBJ2-5
d_call: -
cdr3_aa: CASSTGQKETQYF
cdr3_nt: TGTGCCAGCAGCACCGGACAGAAAGAGACCCAGTACTTC

clone_size: -
v_call: TRBV7-3
j_call: TRBJ2-6
d_call: -
cdr3_aa: CASRPPGATGANVLTF
cdr3_nt: TGTGCCAGCAGGCCGCCGGGGGCCACTGGGGCCAACGTCCTGACTTTC

clone_size: -
v_call: TRBV7-9
j_call: TRBJ1-2
d_call: -
cdr3_aa: CASSLGSGSRDGYTF
cdr3_nt: TGTGCCAGCAGCTTAGGTTCAGGGAGCCGCGATGGCTACACCTTC

clone_size: -
v_call: TRBV11-2
j_call: TRBJ1-3
d_call: TRBD1
cdr3_aa: CASSYHRGQSSGNTIYF
cdr3_nt: TGTGCCAGCAGTTACCACCGGGGACAGAGCTCTGGAAACACCATATATTTT

clone_size: -
v_call: TRBV7-8
j_call: TRBJ2-7
d_call: TRBD1
cdr3_aa: CASSSRQGPSYEQYF
cdr3_nt: TGTGCCAGCAGCTCCAGACAGGGGCCCTCCTACGAGCAGTACTTC

clone_size: -
v_call: TRBV9
j_call: TRBJ1-5
d_call: -
cdr3_aa: CASSVGVGWNQPQHF
cdr3_nt: TGTGCCAGCAGCGTGGGGGTTGGGTGGAATCAGCCCCAGCATTTT

clone_size: once
v_call: TRBV6-1
j_call: TRBJ2-7
d_call: -
cdr3_aa: CASSEIQSYEQYF
cdr3_nt: TGTGCCAGCAGTGAGATACAGTCCTACGAGCAGTACTTC

clone_size: -
v_call: TRBV19
j_call: TRBJ2-1
d_call: TRBD2
cdr3_aa: CASSKVAGANEQFF
cdr3_nt: TGTGCCAGTAGTAAAGTAGCGGGAGCAAATGAGCAGTTCTTC

clone_size: -
v_call: TRBV6-6
j_call: TRBJ1-1
d_call: -
cdr3_aa: CASSYSSGAAEAFF
cdr3_nt: TGTGCCAGCAGTTACTCATCGGGGGCGGCTGAAGCTTTCTTT